This T cell receptor beta chain was captured by sequencing in a study of OX40 agonist ivuxolimab in advanced cancers. About the study: Dose-escalation patients suffered from hepatocellular carcinoma, melanoma, renal cell or head and neck cancer.

Data came from immunoSEQ multiplex PCR; TCRdb stores just in-frame clones and leaves some out. This sample has tens of thousands of clones; around 79% occur once, and the top ten carry about 1%. Germline loops: CDR1 LNHDA, CDR2 SQIVND (reference sequence). The CDR3 contains 15 residues. V lost 5 bases and J lost 3, with 16 bases in between. This clone was seen only once. Its antigen remains unknown. Notes on the study in general: Mean expanded clone counts were higher in CD8+ than CD4+ T cells. The authors did not determine the antigen specificity of the expanded peripheral T cells. Also showing low normalized T-cell clonal expansion were some of the nonresponders.

The source was CD4+ or CD8+ T cells sorted from blood, collected in a trial of the OX40 agonist ivuxolimab. The TCR sequence derives from an adult with an advanced solid tumor such as melanoma, head and neck, liver or kidney cancer. The chain is built from TRBV19 and TRBJ1-2; D unclear. The chain's CDR3 is CASSSGQEYHYGYTF. The CDR3 DNA follows: TGTGCCAGTAGTTCCGGCCAGGAGTACCACTATGGCTACACCTTC.